This TCR beta chain was sequenced for a study of CD8+CD57+ T cells in acquired aplastic anemia. Background on the study: Sorted CD4+ and CD8+ cells gave an average of around 3.3 ug of DNA. Roughly 10.8 million reads were obtained on average for healthy donor CD4+ cells.

Notes on the study in general: A set of about 30 CD8+ CDR3 sequences was shared between patients and controls, and these sequences appeared highly expressed in patients.

This CDR3 spans 16 amino acids. From germline, CDR1 is KGHDR and CDR2 SFDVKD. The ends were cut back, 3 bases at V and 5 bases at J, with 16 bases in the middle. This clonotype has a count of ten or more. Antigen: not known. Genomic DNA acted as the template from which TCR beta VDJ combination and CDR3 sequence profiling were carried out. TCRdb processed the reads anew with MiXCR; each CDR3 protein has one entry. Here the sample spans some 130,000 distinct CDR3 sequences, roughly 40% being singletons. The sequencing sample was made of sorted CD4+, CD8+, or CD8+CD57+ T cells (not recorded which) from PBMCs. The chain uses TRBV24-1 and TRBJ1-5, with D maybe TRBD1 (5 bases). The TCR sequence derives from a human donor in good health, serving as a control. CDR3 amino acids: CATSDGTGFRDQPQHF. The DNA for the CDR3 is TGTGCCACCAGTGATGGGACCGGCTTCAGGGATCAGCCCCAGCATTTT.